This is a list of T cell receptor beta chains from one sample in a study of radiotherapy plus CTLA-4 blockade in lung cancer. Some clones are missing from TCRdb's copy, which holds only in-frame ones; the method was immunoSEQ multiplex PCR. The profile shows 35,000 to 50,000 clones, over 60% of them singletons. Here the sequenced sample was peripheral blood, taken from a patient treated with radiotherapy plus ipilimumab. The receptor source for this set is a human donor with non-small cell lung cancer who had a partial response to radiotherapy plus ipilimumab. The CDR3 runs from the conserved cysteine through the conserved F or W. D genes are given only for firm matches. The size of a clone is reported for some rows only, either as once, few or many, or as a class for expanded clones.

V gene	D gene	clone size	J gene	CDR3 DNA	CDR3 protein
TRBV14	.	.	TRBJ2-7	TGTGCCAGCAGCCTTTACCGGGACATCGGCTACGAGCAGTACTTC	CASSLYRDIGYEQYF
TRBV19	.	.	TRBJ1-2	TGTGCCAGTAGTATAGGTGGGCTCCAAAACTATGGCTACACCTTC	CASSIGGLQNYGYTF
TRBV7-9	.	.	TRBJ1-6	TGTGCCAGCAGCGGCAGTCCTTATGCACCCCTCCACTTT	CASSGSPYAPLHF
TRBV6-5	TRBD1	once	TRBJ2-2	TGTGCCAGCCGAACCCCCAGGGGGAAGCCCGGGGAGCTGTTTTTT	CASRTPRGKPGELFF
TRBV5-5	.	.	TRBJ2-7	TGTGCCAGCAGCTTGGTAGGCAGGGATGGCGAGCAGTACTTC	CASSLVGRDGEQYF
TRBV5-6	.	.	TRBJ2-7	TGTGCCAGCAGCTTCCCCACCTCCTACGAGCAGTACTTC	CASSFPTSYEQYF
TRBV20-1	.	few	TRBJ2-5	TGCAGTGCTAGCGGGAGTGAGACCCAGTACTTC	CSASGSETQYF
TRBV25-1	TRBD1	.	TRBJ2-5	TGTGCCAGCAGTGCGCATGACAGGGGGCTGCGGTACCAAGAGACCCAGTACTTC	CASSAHDRGLRYQETQYF
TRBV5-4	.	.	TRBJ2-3	TGTGCCAGCAGCAGTTTGCGGGCCGACACAGATACGCAGTATTTT	CASSSLRADTDTQYF
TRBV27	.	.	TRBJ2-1	TGTGCCAGCAGGAGGGCTGCGGGAAGAGGGGACAATGAGCAGTTCTTC	CASRRAAGRGDNEQFF
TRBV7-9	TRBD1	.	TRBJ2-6	TGTGCCAGCAGCCTTGACAGGGCCGGGGCCAACGTCCTGACTTTC	CASSLDRAGANVLTF
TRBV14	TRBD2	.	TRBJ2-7	TGTGCCAGCAGCCAAGTAGCGGGGGGGTCCCACGAGCAGTACTTC	CASSQVAGGSHEQYF
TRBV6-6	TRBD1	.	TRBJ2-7	TGTGCCAGCAGTAAGCCGGGACAGGGGGCCGGCGAGCAGTACTTC	CASSKPGQGAGEQYF
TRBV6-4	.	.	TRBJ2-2	TGTGCCAGCAGTGGGGGGCCTACCGGGGAGCTGTTTTTT	CASSGGPTGELFF
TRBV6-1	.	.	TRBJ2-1	TGTGCCAGCAGACCGGGACTCATAGTGGGCAATGAGCAGTTCTTC	CASRPGLIVGNEQFF
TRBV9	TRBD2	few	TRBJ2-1	TGTGCCAGCAGCCGGACTAGCCGGCCTGAGGGAGAGCAGTTCTTC	CASSRTSRPEGEQFF
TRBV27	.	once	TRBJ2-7	TGTGCCAGCAGTCGGGGGTCCAACTACGAGCAGTACTTC	CASSRGSNYEQYF
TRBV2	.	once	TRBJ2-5	TGTGCCAGCAGTGAATGGGGCGAGACCCAGTACTTC	CASSEWGETQYF
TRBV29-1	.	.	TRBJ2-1	TGCAGCGTTCCTAAGGACAGCCCCCGGTACAATGAGCAGTTCTTC	CSVPKDSPRYNEQFF
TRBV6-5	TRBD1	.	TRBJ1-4	TGTGCCAGCTGTCGACAGGGGAGTACTAATGAAAAACTGTTTTTT	CASCRQGSTNEKLFF
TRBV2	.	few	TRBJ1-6	TGTGCCAGCAGTGAAAGGGCGGGGGGCGGAAATTCACCCCTCCACTTT	CASSERAGGGNSPLHF
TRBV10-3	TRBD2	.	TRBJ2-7	TGTGCCATCAGTGAGCGCGGGAGAGAGCATGTCGAGCAGTACTTC	CAISERGREHVEQYF
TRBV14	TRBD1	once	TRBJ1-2	TGTGCCAGCAGCCCGACAGGGCTCCTAGCTAACTATGGCTACACCTTC	CASSPTGLLANYGYTF
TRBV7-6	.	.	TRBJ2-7	TGTGCCAGCAGCTTCGGATCGGGGGAGCAGTACTTC	CASSFGSGEQYF
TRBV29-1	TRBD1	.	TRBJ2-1	TGCAGCGTTGTTTCCGGGACAGAGGTCTACAATGAGCAGTTCTTC	CSVVSGTEVYNEQFF
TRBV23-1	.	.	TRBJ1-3	TGCGCCAGCAGTCACGAACCTAGCTTAAGCTCTGGAAACACCATATATTTT	CASSHEPSLSSGNTIYF
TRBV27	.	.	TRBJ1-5	TGTGCCAGCAGTTTAAACGGCGGTCAGCCCCAGCATTTT	CASSLNGGQPQHF
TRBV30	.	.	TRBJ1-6	TGTGCCTGGACCGGGAGGGGGAGTTCACCCCTCCACTTT	CAWTGRGSSPLHF
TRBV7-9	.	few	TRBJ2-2	TGTGCCAGCAGTACCCCCGGGACAACGGGGGAGCTGTTTTTT	CASSTPGTTGELFF
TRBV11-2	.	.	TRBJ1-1	TGTGCCAGCAGCTTAGGGGCGGGAAGGGTTGGGAACACTGAAGCTTTCTTT	CASSLGAGRVGNTEAFF
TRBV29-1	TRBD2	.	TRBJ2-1	TGCAGCTCTTTGGCGGGGACTAGCTCCTACAATGAGCAGTTCTTC	CSSLAGTSSYNEQFF
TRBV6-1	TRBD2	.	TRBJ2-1	TGTGCCAGCAGTGAGGGACTAGATTACAATGAGCAGTTCTTC	CASSEGLDYNEQFF
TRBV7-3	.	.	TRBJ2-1	TGTGCCAGCAGCTTAAAAGCCCTCAATGAGCAGTTCTTC	CASSLKALNEQFF
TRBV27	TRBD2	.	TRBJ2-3	TGTGCCACCAGTGACACTACTAGCGGGATTGACACAGATACGCAGTATTTT	CATSDTTSGIDTDTQYF
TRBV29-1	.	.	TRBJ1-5	TGCAGCATAGGCCGGGACAAAAATCAGCCCCAGCATTTT	CSIGRDKNQPQHF
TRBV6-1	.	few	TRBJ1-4	TGTGCCAGCAGGCGGGACGGTGGCCTGGGAAAACTGTTTTTT	CASRRDGGLGKLFF
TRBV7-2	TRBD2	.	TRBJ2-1	TGTGCCAGCAGCACTAGCGGGGGAGGCTCCTACAATGAGCAGTTCTTC	CASSTSGGGSYNEQFF
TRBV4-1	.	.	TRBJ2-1	TGCGCCAGCAGCCTTCGGGGTAAAAATGAGCAGTTCTTC	CASSLRGKNEQFF
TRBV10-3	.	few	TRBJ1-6	TGTGCCATCAGTGAAGGTCGGGGTTCACCCCTCCACTTT	CAISEGRGSPLHF
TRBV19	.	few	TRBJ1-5	TGTGCCAGTAGTATATCAAGGGGAAGCAATCAGCCCCAGCATTTT	CASSISRGSNQPQHF
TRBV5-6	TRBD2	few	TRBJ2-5	TGTGCCAGCAGCTTGTGGACTAGCGGGGAGACCCAGTACTTC	CASSLWTSGETQYF
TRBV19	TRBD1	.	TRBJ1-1	TGTGCCAGTACCCCCCTCCCGGGACAGCGAGGCACTGAAGCTTTCTTT	CASTPLPGQRGTEAFF
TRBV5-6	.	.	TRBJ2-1	TGTGCCAGCAGCTTGGTGACTCGCCGCAATGAGCAGTTCTTC	CASSLVTRRNEQFF